One T cell receptor beta chain is described in this entry. The CDR3 spans 14 residues. Deletions cut 6 bases from V and 0 bases from J, with 9 bases between. Looked up from germline, CDR1 is LNHDA and CDR2 is SQIVND (reference sequence). These data come from a study of Tregs in tolerant kidney transplant recipients. Generated by immunoSEQ multiplex PCR, the TCRdb table keeps only in-frame clones and is missing some. The sample lists roughly 54,000 clones; roughly 87% were seen once. Mixed chimerism was transient after nonmyeloablative marrow transplants from related graft donors. This chain uses TRBV19 with TRBJ2-1; tentatively, D is TRBD1 (6 bases). The clonotype originates from a human patient who received a combined kidney and bone marrow transplant. T cells may partly derive from the graft donor. Specimen: CD8+ T cells from blood (PBMCs), collected 12 months after the transplant. The CDR3 protein is CASSQGSSYNEQFF. Written as DNA, the CDR3 is TGTGCCAGTAGCCAGGGGAGCTCCTACAATGAGCAGTTCTTC.